This TCR beta chain was recorded in a study of cytomegalovirus exposure and HLA in healthy donors. Study context: A later analysis reported the 100 to 150 validation repertoires used the same platform as the approximately 670 first-cohort repertoires. Overall study results and limits: Most TCR sequences showed up rarely, but some public TCRs showed up in many donors. Cytomegalovirus-associated TCR beta chains were listed, numbering over 150. Reported results showed that the classifier diagnosed cytomegalovirus status with high specificity and sensitivity.

Using immunoSEQ multiplex PCR, the repertoire was profiled, and TCRdb retains in-frame clones only, with some absent. The table records tens of thousands of clones, more than 75% of them present only once. V lost 3 bases and J lost 6; bases outside the gene matches: 5. The CDR3 extends over 15 amino acids. Germline V gene sequence: CDR1 LNHNV, CDR2 YYDKDF (reference sequence). This clone was picked up one time. No antigen is known for it. V gene TRBV15 combines with J gene TRBJ2-1, with 10 bases fitting TRBD1. The receptor comes from a man aged 25 to 40 in good health and CMV-seronegative. The sample comprised PBMCs. CDR3 region: CATSSGTGEANEQFF. In DNA, the CDR3 is TGTGCCACCAGCAGTGGGACAGGGGAAGCCAATGAGCAGTTCTTC.